A selection of T cell receptor beta chains follows, all from one sample in a study of T cells in Graves' hyperthyroidism and ophthalmopathy. A single record per CDR3 protein comes from TCRdb applying MiXCR to the multiplex PCR reads. The table includes over 250,000 distinct CDR3 sequences, roughly 13% detected once. Sequenced sample: blood. These receptors were collected from a woman aged 40-49 years with Graves' ophthalmopathy. Both conserved end residues are part of each CDR3.

j_call v_call cdr3_aa
TRBJ2-5 TRBV6-1 CASSRDRGVTGETQYF
TRBJ2-7 TRBV7-2 CASSLTPRAEQYF
TRBJ2-3 TRBV30 CAWGGLAGGTDTQYF
TRBJ2-1 TRBV7-9 CASNTRDIKFYEQFF
TRBJ2-5 TRBV6-2/TRBV6-3 CAGTTGETQYF
TRBJ2-5 TRBV20-1 CSANDRVETQYF
TRBJ2-5 TRBV5-1 CASSFEGGVETQYF
TRBJ2-4 TRBV5-1 CASSLAGGLSLRAKNIQYF
TRBJ1-5 TRBV6-1 CASSESTAGNQPQHF
TRBJ2-7 TRBV28 CASSLWSAGSYEQYF
TRBJ2-3 TRBV29-1 CSVGRGGYTDTQYF
TRBJ2-1 TRBV19 CASSRDRALYGGEFF
TRBJ2-7 TRBV29-1 CSVEETEAYEQYF
TRBJ2-2 TRBV6-2/TRBV6-3 CASSYGAGSTGELFF
TRBJ2-1 TRBV6-2/TRBV6-3 CASSPSRLAGYNEQFF
TRBJ2-3 TRBV19 CASRRKGLTDTRYF
TRBJ1-6 TRBV6-1 CASSGAGNSPLHF
TRBJ2-5 TRBV2 CASSLYGLAGEGETQYF
TRBJ1-1 TRBV10-3 CAISEWGGDTEAFF
TRBJ1-6 TRBV19 CASSGWSSYNSPLHF
TRBJ2-2 TRBV6-1 CASSRQDSRNTGELFF
TRBJ2-5 TRBV27 CASSLTGPEARTQYF
TRBJ1-6 TRBV25-1 CASSTTGMNSPLHF
TRBJ2-1 TRBV5-4 CASSSGLAGTYNEQFF
TRBJ1-1 TRBV19 CASSIRGNTEAFF
TRBJ2-3 TRBV7-2 CASSARGQPDTQYF
TRBJ2-5 TRBV7-2 CASSPGQGIQETQYF
TRBJ1-1 TRBV6-1 CASRIDGNTGAFF
TRBJ2-7 TRBV28 CASRWTDLSYEQYF
TRBJ2-3 TRBV7-9 CASSFGHRGTGTDTQYF
TRBJ2-7 TRBV6-5 CASSYTGTGYEQYF
TRBJ2-3 TRBV7-2 CASSLGRTGRGTDTQYF
TRBJ1-5 TRBV7-8 CASSLNYKNQPQHF
TRBJ2-2 TRBV15 CATSRDLAGGITGELFF
TRBJ2-3 TRBV20-1 CSAREREGTDTQYF
TRBJ2-1 TRBV5-5 CASSLDGGVDNEQFF
TRBJ2-5 TRBV6-6 CASSYSGAQETQYF
TRBJ2-5 TRBV12-5 CASGTGVGETQYF
TRBJ2-1 TRBV7-2 CASSSMNGGSYNEQFF
TRBJ1-1 TRBV16 CASSRPSPEAFF
TRBJ1-6 TRBV15 CATKEGGRNSPLHF
TRBJ2-7 TRBV20-1 CSARDPGGSYEQYF
TRBJ2-1 TRBV12-5 CASGLVSFGGNSYNEQFF
TRBJ2-5 TRBV7-6 CASSLASVRRRETQYF
TRBJ1-5 TRBV4-2 CASSQDRSSNQPQHF
TRBJ1-2 TRBV7-8 CASSSLYGYTF
TRBJ2-5 TRBV11-2 CASSLDTETQYF
TRBJ1-1 TRBV20-1 CSASFSGFEWEATEAFF
TRBJ1-5 TRBV20-1 CSAQNRVSNQPQHF
TRBJ2-7 TRBV6-1 CASSGQGASREQYF
TRBJ2-3 TRBV7-2 CASSPSSGGLRTDTQYF
TRBJ1-5 TRBV19 CASSIRDTNQPQHF
TRBJ2-2 TRBV20-1 CSARPLNSGRALAGELFF
TRBJ2-2 TRBV27 CATQGASGRNTGELFF
TRBJ1-3 TRBV29-1 CSVDVGGSGNTIYF
TRBJ2-1 TRBV6-1 CASSLDGVRSYNEQFF
TRBJ2-7 TRBV2 CASNIWRGPGEQYF
TRBJ2-7 TRBV2 CASSEGSRASPYEQYF
TRBJ1-5 TRBV7-2 CAGSLVLGTNQPQHF
TRBJ2-1 TRBV5-6 CASSAAGGPYNEQFF